The T cell receptor (beta chain) under discussion was sequenced for a study of untreated major depressive disorder. Sequencing used immunoSEQ multiplex PCR; TCRdb keeps in-frame clones, though not all of them. This table holds almost 20,000 clones, 85% to 90% found once. Of note for this clone: Antigen specificity is unknown.

Study-level points and caveats: Sequencing showed nonsignificant TRBV25-01 and TRBV02-01 differences matching flow cytometry.

The CDR3 loop spans 13 amino acids. From germline, CDR1 is SGHDN and CDR2 FVKESK. The ends were cut back, 0 bases at V and 9 bases at J, with 10 bases in the middle. The sample comprised CD4+ T cells from PBMCs. The sequence was obtained from a woman between 25 and 40 years old in good health. The rearrangement uses TRBV14 and TRBJ2-3, with unresolved D. For the CDR3, the DNA is TGTGCCAGCAGCCAAGAGAGAAGGATCACGCAGTATTTT. It specifies CASSQERRITQYF.